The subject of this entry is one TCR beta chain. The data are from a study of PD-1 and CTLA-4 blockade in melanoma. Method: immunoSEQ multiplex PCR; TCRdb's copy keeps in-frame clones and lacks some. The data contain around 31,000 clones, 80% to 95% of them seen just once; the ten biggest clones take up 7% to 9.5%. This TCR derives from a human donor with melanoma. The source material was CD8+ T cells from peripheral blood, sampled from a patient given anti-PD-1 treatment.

CDR3 in amino acids: CASVDGNTEAFF. CDR3 sequence (DNA): TGTGCCAGCGTCGATGGTAACACTGAAGCTTTCTTT. The chain employs TRBV6-6 and TRBJ1-1; D is unclear. The germline gives CDR1 MNHNY, CDR2 SVGAGI (reference sequence). Trimming removed 8 bases from V and 2 bases from J, with 9 bases in between. This CDR3 is built from 12 residues.